The T cell receptor beta chain under discussion was sequenced for a study of response to subunit inactivated influenza vaccine. Points from the study as a whole: Few additional T cells are recruited per seasonal influenza vaccination, authors suggested.

Turning to this clonotype: Its specificity is unknown.

The germline V gene encodes CDR1 SEHNR and CDR2 FQNEAQ (reference sequence). The V end was cut by 3 bases, the J end by 5 bases, with 10 bases between. This CDR3 has 13 residues. TCRdb reprocessed the RT-PCR reads with MiXCR, giving one entry per CDR3 protein. The data show 150,000 to 200,000 distinct CDR3 sequences, more than 10% seen once. These same records also appear under a second study, on T cells expressing NK-cell markers. In that study: As the method of synthesis, 5'RACE template switching with UMIs yielded TCR beta cDNA. It was sorted CD3+CD56-NKG2C+, CD3+CD56+NKG2C- and CD3+CD56+NKG2C+ T cells that provided the TCR beta repertoires. A few of the donors also had these clonotypes leading their CD3+CD56-NKG2C+ fraction.

The TCR sequence derives from a man aged 45-65 years who received an inactivated influenza vaccine. The sequencing here drew on CD8+ T cells sorted from PBMCs, taken about 11 days after vaccination. The genes are TRBV7-9 and TRBJ1-2, with D possibly matching TRBD1 (5 bases). Written as DNA, the CDR3 is TGTGCCAGCAGCTTCGGACACGGGTATGGCTACACCTTC. It is translated as CASSFGHGYGYTF.